The rows below give T cell receptor beta chains drawn from one sample of a study of blood T cells in healthy people across ages. One entry per CDR3 protein, called by TCRdb with MiXCR from the 5' RACE reads. The sample includes fewer than 800,000 distinct CDR3 sequences, 20% to 30% of them seen just once. This sample was shared with a second study, whose subject was T cells of mothers and their children.

Sample: blood. The source of these receptors is a boy younger than 18 in good health. Each CDR3 is given with its conserved first and last residue. The D gene is left open where the match is weak. Not all rows give a size; the values are once, few, many and, for expanded clones, a class.

v_call	d_call	clone_size	j_call	cdr3_nt	cdr3_aa
TRBV12-3/TRBV12-4	NA	NA	TRBJ2-1	TGTGCCAGCCCCCCCGGGCCCTCCTACAATGAGCAGTTCTTC	CASPPGPSYNEQFF
TRBV29-1	NA	NA	TRBJ2-7	TGCAGCGTTGAAGGGGACGTCTCCTACGAGCAGTACTTC	CSVEGDVSYEQYF
TRBV7-2	NA	NA	TRBJ2-1	TGTGCCAGCAGCTATGGGGGGGGGCCGTACAATGAGCAGTTCTTC	CASSYGGGPYNEQFF
TRBV29-1	NA	NA	TRBJ2-6	TGCAGCGTCACTCTGGGCTCTGGGGCCAACGTCCTGACTTTC	CSVTLGSGANVLTF
TRBV2	NA	few	TRBJ1-5	TGTGCCAGCAGTGAATGGGGTTCCGGTCAGCCCCAGCATTTT	CASSEWGSGQPQHF
TRBV12-3/TRBV12-4	TRBD2	NA	TRBJ2-2	TGTGCCAGCAGGCCTAGCGGGAGCTTAATCGGGGAGCTGTTTTTT	CASRPSGSLIGELFF
TRBV7-3	NA	NA	TRBJ1-1	TGTGCCAGCAGCTTATTGGGCGGGGTGGATACTGAAGCTTTCTTT	CASSLLGGVDTEAFF
TRBV12-3/TRBV12-4	NA	NA	TRBJ2-7	TGTGCCAGCAGTTTCGCGGGGCAGGGCGAGCAGTACTTC	CASSFAGQGEQYF
TRBV27	NA	few	TRBJ2-7	TGTGCCAGCGGGACGGTACTCTACGAGCAGTACTTC	CASGTVLYEQYF
TRBV5-1	NA	NA	TRBJ2-1	TGCGCCAGCAGCAGGTGGGGCTCCTACAATGAGCAGTTCTTC	CASSRWGSYNEQFF
TRBV19	TRBD1	few	TRBJ1-1	TGTGCCAGTAGTGCCCAAGGGGGCGCGGTGACTGAAGCTTTCTTT	CASSAQGGAVTEAFF
TRBV13	TRBD2	few	TRBJ2-5	TGTGCCAGCAGCCTGGCTGGCGGGGGGGCCCAAGAGACCCAGTACTTC	CASSLAGGGAQETQYF
TRBV20-1	NA	few	TRBJ2-5	TGCAGTGCTCCTGTTACGGGAGAGACCCAGTACTTC	CSAPVTGETQYF
TRBV7-2	NA	few	TRBJ2-1	TGTGCCAGCAGCTTCCCCGACGCTAGCTCCTACAATGAGCAGTTCTTC	CASSFPDASSYNEQFF
TRBV11-3	TRBD2	NA	TRBJ2-1	TGTGCCAGCAGCTTAGTAAGCGGGAGCATGTATGAGCAGTTCTTC	CASSLVSGSMYEQFF
TRBV29-1	TRBD2	few	TRBJ2-1	TGCAGCGCCATGACTAGCGGGGGGGGAAATGAGCAGTTCTTC	CSAMTSGGGNEQFF
TRBV3-1	NA	few	TRBJ2-1	TGTGCCAGCAGCCAAGAGTGGGGCTTCAATGAGCAGTTCTTC	CASSQEWGFNEQFF
TRBV28	TRBD1	NA	TRBJ2-7	TGTGCCAGCAGTCTCAGGGGGCGCCCCTACGAGCAGTACTTC	CASSLRGRPYEQYF
TRBV19	NA	NA	TRBJ2-7	TGTGCCAGTAGTATGTGGGGGTACGAGCAGTACTTC	CASSMWGYEQYF
TRBV20-1	TRBD1	once	TRBJ2-1	TGCAGTGCTTATGGACAGGGGTCTCTTTCCGAGTTCTTC	CSAYGQGSLSEFF
TRBV29-1	NA	few	TRBJ2-5	TGCAGCGTTGAAGATCGTGGGGGCGTCTCACAAGAGACCCAGTACTTC	CSVEDRGGVSQETQYF
TRBV2	NA	few	TRBJ2-1	TGTGCCAGCAGTAATGGGGCGTTGCGAGATGAGCAGTTCTTC	CASSNGALRDEQFF
TRBV18	TRBD2	NA	TRBJ2-7	TGTGCCAGCTCACCATCGACTAGCGGGGGATCCTACGAGCAGTACTTC	CASSPSTSGGSYEQYF
TRBV12-3/TRBV12-4	NA	few	TRBJ2-1	TGTGCCAGCAGTTTTTGGTCTGGCGGCAATGAGCAGTTCTTC	CASSFWSGGNEQFF
TRBV29-1	TRBD2	NA	TRBJ2-1	TGCAGCGTTGAAGAGGGACTAGCGCAGTTCTTC	CSVEEGLAQFF
TRBV27	TRBD1	NA	TRBJ2-5	TGTGCCAGCAGTAGGGACAGGGAAGGCCAAGAGACCCAGTACTTC	CASSRDREGQETQYF
TRBV6-2/TRBV6-3	TRBD1	few	TRBJ2-4	TGTGCCAGCGGGACAGGGTTTTTCTACTTC	CASGTGFFYF
TRBV27	NA	few	TRBJ2-7	TGTGCCACCTCACCCGCAGGGCTGGACGAGCAGTACTTC	CATSPAGLDEQYF
TRBV28	TRBD2	few	TRBJ2-7	TGTGCCAGCAGTAGAGCTAGCGGGGGCTACGAGCAGTACTTC	CASSRASGGYEQYF